This paragraph reports one T cell receptor beta chain. Its antigen specificity is not known. Within one base of it there is no much larger clone, and no base qualities were kept. These data originate in a study of type 1 regulatory T cells (dated by TCRdb to about 2021). With respect to the entire study: An in vitro protocol by which a Tr1-enriched, alloantigen-specific CD4 T cell product named T-allo10 was generated was characterized in the study. T-allo10 was being evaluated clinically in patients with hematological malignancies who were receiving allogeneic hematopoietic stem cell transplantation.

The germline V gene provides CDR1 MNHEY and CDR2 SVGEGT. The CDR3 spans 15 residues, from the cysteine through the phenylalanine. Only the CDR3 DNA stays, 45 bases, in frame from base 1. Trimming accounts for 8 bases at V and 9 bases at J, while the number of junction bases matched to no gene is 10. The sample was run on an Illumina MiSeq. TCRdb reran the public reads through fastp at Q25 and MiXCR, keeping productive beta chains. Merged by CDR3 protein, the rows form single entries marked with the most common genes and DNA. The sample contains about 62,000 distinct CDR3 sequences, 62% of them found a single time. Less than 2% of the sample lies in the top ten. The paper's findings and limits, for the study overall: A more restricted TCR repertoire was observed in Tr1 cells than in non-Tr1 cells, and this restriction was interpreted in the study as alloantigen-induced clonal expansion.

The source of this sequence is a human donor in good health. The chain is made from TRBV6-2 or TRBV6-3 and TRBJ2-3; 14 central nucleotides agree with TRBD2. Material: cultured non-Tr1 T cells, either the whole culture or a sorted T cell fraction (not recorded which). The meaning of the sample's cell subset or site label: non-Tr1 population from the T-allo10 product. The DNA reads TGTGCCAGCCTATCGGGACTAGCGGGAGTTGAGACGCAGTATTTT. The resulting protein is CASLSGLAGVETQYF.